This TCR beta chain is drawn from a study of cytotoxic CD8 clonotypes in ibrutinib-treated CLL. CDR3 length: 11 residues. Germline CDR1 is ENHRY and CDR2 is SYGVKD. The V gene lost 4 bases and the J gene lost 7 bases, with 5 bases spanning the gap. Researchers set a sequencing depth target of 1 in 200,000 to 1 in 1 million T cells. TCRdb keeps only in-frame clones here, not all; method: immunoSEQ multiplex PCR. The data contain about 130,000 clones, approximately 81% of them singletons. This clone was counted between two and nine times. Just one base apart from a much larger clone, this may be a read error. Other DNA sequences in the sample encode the same CDR3.

The rearrangement links TRBV10-3 to TRBJ2-1; D is unresolved. The TCR comes from a human donor with chronic lymphocytic leukemia. Material: PBMCs, obtained after 12 months of ibrutinib treatment. The CDR3 loop reads CAISVGNEQFF. Written as DNA, the CDR3 is TGTGCCATCAGTGTAGGAAATGAGCAGTTCTTC.